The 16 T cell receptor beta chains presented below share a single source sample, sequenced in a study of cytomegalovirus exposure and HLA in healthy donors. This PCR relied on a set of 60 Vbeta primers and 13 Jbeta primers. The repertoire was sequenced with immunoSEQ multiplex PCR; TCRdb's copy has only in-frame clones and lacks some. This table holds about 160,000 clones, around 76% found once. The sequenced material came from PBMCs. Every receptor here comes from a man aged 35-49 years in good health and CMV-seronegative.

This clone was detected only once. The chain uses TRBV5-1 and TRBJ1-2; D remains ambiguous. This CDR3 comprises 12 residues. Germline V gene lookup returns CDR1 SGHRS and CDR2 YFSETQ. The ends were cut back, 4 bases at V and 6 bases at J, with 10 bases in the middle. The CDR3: CASSRTPDGYTF. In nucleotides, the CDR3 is TGCGCCAGCAGCCGTACTCCTGATGGCTACACCTTC.

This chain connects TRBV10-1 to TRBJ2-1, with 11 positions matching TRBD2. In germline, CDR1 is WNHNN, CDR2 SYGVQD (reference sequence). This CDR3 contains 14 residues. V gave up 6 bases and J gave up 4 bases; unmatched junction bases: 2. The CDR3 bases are TGCGCCAGCAGCGGGACTAGCGGATACAATGAGCAGTTCTTC. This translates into CASSGTSGYNEQFF.

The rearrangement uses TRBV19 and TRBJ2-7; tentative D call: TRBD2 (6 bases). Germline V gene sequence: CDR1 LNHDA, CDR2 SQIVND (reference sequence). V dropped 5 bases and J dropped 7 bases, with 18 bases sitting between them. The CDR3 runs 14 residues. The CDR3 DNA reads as TGTGCCAGTAGTCGCGCGGGGTCGGCGGATGAGCAGTACTTC. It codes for CASSRAGSADEQYF. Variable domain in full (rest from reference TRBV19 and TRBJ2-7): DGGITQSPKYLFRKEGQNVTLSCEQNLNHDAMYWYRQDPGQGLRLIYYSQIVNDFQKGDIAEGYSVSREKKESFPLTVTSAQKNPTAFYLCASSRAGSADEQYFGPGTRLTVT.

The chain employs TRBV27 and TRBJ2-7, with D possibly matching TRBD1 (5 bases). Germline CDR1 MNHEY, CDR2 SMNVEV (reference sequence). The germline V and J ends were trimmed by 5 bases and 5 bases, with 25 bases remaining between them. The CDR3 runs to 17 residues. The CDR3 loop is CASSHRGLGSQSNEQYF. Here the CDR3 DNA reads TGTGCCAGCAGTCATAGGGGTTTGGGCAGCCAGTCTAACGAGCAGTACTTC.

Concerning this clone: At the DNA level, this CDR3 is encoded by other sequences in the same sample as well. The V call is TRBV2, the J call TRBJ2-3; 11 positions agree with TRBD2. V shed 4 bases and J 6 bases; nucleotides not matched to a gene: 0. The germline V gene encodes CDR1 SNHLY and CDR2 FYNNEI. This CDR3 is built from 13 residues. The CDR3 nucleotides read TGTGCCAGCAGTGCTAGCGGGAGGGATACGCAGTATTTT. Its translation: CASSASGRDTQYF.

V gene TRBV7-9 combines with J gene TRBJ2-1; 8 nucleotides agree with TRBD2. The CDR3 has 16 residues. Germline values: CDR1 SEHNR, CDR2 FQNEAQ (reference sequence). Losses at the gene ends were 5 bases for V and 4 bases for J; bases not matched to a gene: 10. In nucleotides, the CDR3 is TGTGCCAGCAGCCCCCCAGCGGGAGAAACATACAATGAGCAGTTCTTC. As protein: CASSPPAGETYNEQFF.

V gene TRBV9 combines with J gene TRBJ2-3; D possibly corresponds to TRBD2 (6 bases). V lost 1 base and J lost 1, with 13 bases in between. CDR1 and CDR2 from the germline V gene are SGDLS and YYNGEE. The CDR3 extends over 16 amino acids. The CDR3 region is CASSVSSSDGTDTQYF. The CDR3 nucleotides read TGTGCCAGCAGCGTATCATCTAGCGACGGCACAGATACGCAGTATTTT.

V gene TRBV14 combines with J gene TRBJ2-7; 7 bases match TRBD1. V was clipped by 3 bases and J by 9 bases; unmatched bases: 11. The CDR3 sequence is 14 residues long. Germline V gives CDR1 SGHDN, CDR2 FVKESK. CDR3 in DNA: TGTGCCAGCAGCCAGGCCTCAGGGGGACCCGGGCAGTACTTC. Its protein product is CASSQASGGPGQYF.

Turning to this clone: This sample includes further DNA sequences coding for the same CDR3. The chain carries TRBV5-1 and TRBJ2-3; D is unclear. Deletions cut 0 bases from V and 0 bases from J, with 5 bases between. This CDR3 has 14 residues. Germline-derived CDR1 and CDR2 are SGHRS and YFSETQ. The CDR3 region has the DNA TGCGCCAGCAGCTTGGCCGCGAGCACAGATACGCAGTATTTT. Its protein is CASSLAASTDTQYF.

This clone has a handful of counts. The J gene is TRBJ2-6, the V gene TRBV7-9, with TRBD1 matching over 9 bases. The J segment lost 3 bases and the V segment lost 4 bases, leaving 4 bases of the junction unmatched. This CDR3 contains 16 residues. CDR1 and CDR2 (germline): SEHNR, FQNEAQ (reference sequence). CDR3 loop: CASSSGQGHGANVLTF. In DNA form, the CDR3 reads TGTGCCAGCAGCTCCGGACAGGGGCATGGGGCCAACGTCCTGACTTTC.

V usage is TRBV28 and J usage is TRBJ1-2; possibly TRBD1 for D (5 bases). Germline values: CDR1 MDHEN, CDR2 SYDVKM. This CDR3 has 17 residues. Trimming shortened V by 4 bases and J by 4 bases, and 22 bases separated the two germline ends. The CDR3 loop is CASSSWQEGLWAYGYTF. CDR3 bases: TGTGCCAGCAGTTCGTGGCAGGAGGGACTCTGGGCCTATGGCTACACCTTC.

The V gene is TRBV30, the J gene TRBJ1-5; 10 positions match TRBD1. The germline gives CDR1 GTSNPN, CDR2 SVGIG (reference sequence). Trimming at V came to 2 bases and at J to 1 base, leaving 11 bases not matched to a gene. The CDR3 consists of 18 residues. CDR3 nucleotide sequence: TGTGCCTGGAGTTCCGTCCCGTGGGACAGGGGCAGCAATCAGCCCCAGCATTTT. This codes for CAWSSVPWDRGSNQPQHF.

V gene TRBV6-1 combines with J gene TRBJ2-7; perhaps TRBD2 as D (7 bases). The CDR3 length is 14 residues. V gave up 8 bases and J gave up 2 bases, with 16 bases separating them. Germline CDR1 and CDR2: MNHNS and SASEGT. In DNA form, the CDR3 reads TGTGCCAGCTGGGGGGGCGGGCTAACCTACGAGCAGTACTTC. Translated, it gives CASWGGGLTYEQYF.

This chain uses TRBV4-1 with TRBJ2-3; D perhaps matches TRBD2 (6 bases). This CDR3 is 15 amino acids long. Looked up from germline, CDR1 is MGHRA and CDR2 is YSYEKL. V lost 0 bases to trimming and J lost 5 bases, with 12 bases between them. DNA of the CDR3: TGCGCCAGCAGCCAAGAACGGTCCGGGGGAGATACGCAGTATTTT. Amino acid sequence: CASSQERSGGDTQYF.

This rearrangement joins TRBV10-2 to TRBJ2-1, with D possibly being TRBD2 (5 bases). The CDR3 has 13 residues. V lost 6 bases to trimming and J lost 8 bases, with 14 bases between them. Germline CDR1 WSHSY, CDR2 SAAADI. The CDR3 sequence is CASSAGIHDEQFF. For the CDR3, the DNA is TGCGCCAGCAGCGCCGGGATCCATGATGAGCAGTTCTTC.

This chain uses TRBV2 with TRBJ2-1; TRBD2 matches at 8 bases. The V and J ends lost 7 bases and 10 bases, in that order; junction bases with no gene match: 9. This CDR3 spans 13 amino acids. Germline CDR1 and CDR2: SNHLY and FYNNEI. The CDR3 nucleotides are TGTGCCAGCACCGTCAGGGCGGGAGGCGAGCAGTTCTTC. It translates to CASTVRAGGEQFF.